This T cell receptor beta chain is drawn from a study of molecular identifiers for immune sequencing clone quantification. This clonotype was seen just once. From the PCR reads, TCRdb called clonotypes with MiXCR, one entry per CDR3 protein. Of tens of thousands of distinct CDR3 sequences in the sample, 21% are singletons; the top ten hold more than 0.85%. V trimming: 5 bases; J trimming: 2 bases; junction bases outside the gene matches: 7. CDR1 is SGDLS, CDR2 YYNGEE, per germline. CDR3 length: 15 amino acids. The sample comprised naive CD8+ T cells from blood, with Jurkat cell RNA spiked in. Subset here: FACS-sorted CD8+CD4-CCR7+CD45RA+ naive T cells. The V call is TRBV9, the J call TRBJ2-3; 8 bases line up with TRBD2. The source of this sequence is a human donor in good health. Some libraries in this study had Jurkat cell RNA spiked in. CDR3 protein: CASSSYGGDTDTQYF. As DNA, the CDR3 is TGTGCCAGCAGTTCTTACGGGGGGGACACAGATACGCAGTATTTT.